The 9 T cell receptor beta chains listed next were all sequenced from one sample in a study of cytomegalovirus exposure and HLA in healthy donors. In the PCR, 60 Vbeta and 13 Jbeta primers were used. Profiling relied on immunoSEQ multiplex PCR, and the TCRdb table lists in-frame clones only, not all of them. This table has under 110,000 clones, roughly two thirds appearing once. Material for sequencing was PBMCs. The receptors originated from a female donor in good health and CMV-seronegative.

This chain joins TRBV7-9 and TRBJ2-3, with 12 bases that match TRBD2. Germline V gene sequence: CDR1 SEHNR, CDR2 FQNEAQ (reference sequence). The CDR3 sequence is 16 residues long. The V segment lost 4 bases and the J segment 4 bases; nucleotides outside the gene matches: 6. In DNA, the CDR3 is TGTGCCAGCAGCTCGTCCCCTAGCGGGAGGGCAGATACGCAGTATTTT. This gives the protein CASSSSPSGRADTQYF.

With regard to this clone: Relative to the germline gene, one junction end is altered; a read error may explain this. The chain joins TRBV11-3 to TRBJ1-4; D call uncertain. There are 14 residues in the CDR3. The germline V gene has CDR1 SGHNT and CDR2 YENEEA. Here the CDR3 reads CASSSEGSNEELFF. For the CDR3, the DNA is TGTGCCAGCAGTTCGGAGGGATCCAATGAAGAACTGTTTTTT. Complete variable domain (other parts from reference TRBV11-3 and TRBJ1-4): EAGVVQSPRYKIIEKKQPVAFWCNPISGHNTLYWYLQNLGQGPELLIRYENEEAVDDSQLPKDRFSAERLKGVDSTLKIQPAELGDSAVYLCASSSEGSNEELFFGSGTQLSVL.

The rearrangement links TRBV4-3 to TRBJ2-5; possible D gene TRBD2, 6 bases. The CDR3 sequence is 18 residues long. CDR1 LGHNA and CDR2 YSLEER come from the germline V gene. Deletions cut 0 bases from V and 2 bases from J, with 19 bases between. The CDR3 DNA reads as TGCGCCAGCAGCCAAGATGTCGGGGCGCGGGCGGGGCAAGAGACCCAGTACTTC. As protein: CASSQDVGARAGQETQYF.

The gene calls are TRBV4-1 and TRBJ2-7; TRBD2 aligns across 8 bases. This CDR3 comprises 14 residues. Germline V gene sequence: CDR1 MGHRA, CDR2 YSYEKL. Unmatched junction bases numbered 3, after V lost 3 bases and J lost 2 bases. The CDR3 DNA sequence: TGCGCCAGCAGCCACGGACTAGCCCCCTACGAGCAGTACTTC. This sequence encodes CASSHGLAPYEQYF.

V and J are TRBV7-4 and TRBJ2-7; 11 bases agree with TRBD1. This CDR3 comprises 18 residues. With V trimmed by 7 bases and J by 4 bases, 18 bases remained unmatched. Germline CDR1 is SGHVT and CDR2 is SQSDAQ. The CDR3 DNA is TGTGCCAGCATTCGTACCTGCCCCGGGACAGGGGGGGGGTACGAGCAGTACTTC. Translation: CASIRTCPGTGGGYEQYF.

This chain uses TRBV27 with TRBJ2-3; 10 bases match TRBD2. The germline V gene has CDR1 MNHEY and CDR2 SMNVEV (reference sequence). CDR3 length: 14 residues. The V segment lost 5 bases and the J segment 6 bases; nucleotides outside the gene matches: 5. The CDR3 region has the DNA TGTGCCAGCAGTCCCTCGACTAGCGGGGATACGCAGTATTTT. Translated, it gives CASSPSTSGDTQYF.

This clone was found once. The V call is TRBV6-5, the J call TRBJ1-5; D is possibly TRBD1 (5 bases). The V end lost 0 bases, the J end lost 7 bases, and 10 bases lay between the germline ends. Per germline, CDR1 MNHEY and CDR2 SVGAGI. The CDR3 loop spans 14 amino acids. CDR3 DNA: TGTGCCAGCAGTTACTCAGGGAGGGGACAGCCCCAGCATTTT. Protein: CASSYSGRGQPQHF.

This clone was found a few times. The rearrangement joins TRBV10-3 to TRBJ2-1; 12 nucleotides line up with TRBD2. The CDR3 covers 17 residues. V was clipped by 8 bases and J by 5 bases; unmatched bases: 13. CDR1 and CDR2 from the germline V gene are ENHRY and SYGVKD. The CDR3 coding sequence is TGTGCCATCTCCCCGAAGACTAGCGGGAGTGGTAACAATGAGCAGTTCTTC. Residues: CAISPKTSGSGNNEQFF.

This clone was seen a few times. The chain carries TRBV7-2 and TRBJ1-2, with D possibly TRBD1 on 5 matching bases. The CDR3 contains 13 residues. Germline CDR1 reads SGHTA; CDR2 reads FQGNSA. Trimming pared 5 bases from V and 1 base from J, leaving 8 bases between. The CDR3 DNA follows: TGTGCCAGCAGCCAGGACAATAACTATGGCTACACCTTC. It encodes CASSQDNNYGYTF. The whole variable domain, filled in from reference TRBV7-2 and TRBJ1-2, reads GAGVSQSPSNKVTEKGKDVELRCDPISGHTALYWYRQSLGQGLEFLIYFQGNSAPDKSGLPSDRFSAERTGGSVSTLTIQRTQQEDSAVYLCASSQDNNYGYTFGSGTRLTVV.